This paragraph covers one TCR beta chain sequence. The target of this receptor is not known. The record has no base qualities; no much larger clone is one base away. This sample was included in a study of CD8 T cells in ankylosing spondylitis listed by TCRdb under 2017. For the wider study: The study set out to find disease-linked TCR variants by profiling T cell receptor beta repertoires in ankylosing spondylitis patients and healthy donors. Samples of peripheral blood were taken, and for ankylosing spondylitis patients, synovial fluid was collected as well. The whole study cohort included under 140 healthy donors and 20 to 25 ankylosing spondylitis patients.

Data came from an Illumina HiSeq 2500. Quantitative 5'-RACE with molecular barcodes was used to prepare TCR beta libraries. Per the original workflow: To identify disease-linked TCR variants, a new computational method was used, one built on a probabilistic model of VDJ rearrangement. TCRdb trimmed public reads at Q25 via fastp, called clones via MiXCR and kept in-frame beta chains. A single entry per CDR3 protein holds the most common genes and DNA from its merged rows. The V and J calls were not made by the authors but by TCRdb's processing. Within this sample are roughly 230,000 distinct CDR3 sequences, with 15% to 20% of them counted one time only. 25% to 40% of the sample is held by the ten biggest clonotypes. Overall study outcomes, separate from this receptor: Significant enrichment of the disease-linked clones was reported in matched synovial fluid samples from ankylosing spondylitis patients. The disease-linked clones showed a CD8+ phenotype and occurred at relatively low frequencies in peripheral blood. Some of the motif variants had been reported before in the synovial fluid and blood of reactive arthritis patients, a finding that suggests common disease-initiation mechanisms. Blood from ankylosing spondylitis patients appeared to be characterized by a TCR beta motif composed of several highly homologous amino acid variants.

The CDR3 contains 14 residues, cysteine and phenylalanine counted. This entry keeps only the CDR3 DNA: 42 bases, framed from base 1. The germline V gene (reference sequence) yields SGHKS for CDR1 and YYEKEE for CDR2. At the junction V is shortened by 3 bases and J by 1 base, with 11 bases in between. The receptor was derived from a male donor with ankylosing spondylitis or in good health (not recorded which). Sequencing was done on a sample of blood, either unsorted or a sorted T cell fraction (not recorded which). Recombination connected TRBV5-5 to TRBJ2-7, and TRBD2 may be the D gene, going by 6 matching bases. The sequenced DNA: TGTGCCAGCAGCTCCGCTAGCGCGTCCTACGAGCAGTACTTC. This sequence encodes CASSSASASYEQYF.